This T cell receptor (beta chain) stems from a study of T cell responses to AZD1222 COVID-19 vaccine. Clones were read by immunoSEQ multiplex PCR, and TCRdb kept only the in-frame ones, dropping some. The table shows 95,000 to 100,000 clones, with more than 80% occurring only once. The CDR3 spans 14 residues. Between the trimmed V and J ends, which lost 1 base and 2 bases, there was a span of 6 bases. CDR1 SGHKS and CDR2 YYEKEE come from the germline V gene (reference sequence). Study-wide results and caveats: The study identified only 6 or 7 AZD1222 recipients as seropositive at baseline. Samples come after the peak T cell response, not at day 14. When two AZD1222 doses had been given, Spike-specific TCR breadth and depth rose.

With respect to this clone: The antigen is undetermined.

The receptor comes from an adult in good health. The J gene is TRBJ2-2, the V gene TRBV5-5; D is ambiguous. The specimen comprised peripheral blood, sampled on day 0 of AZD1222 vaccination. CDR3 DNA sequence: TGTGCCAGCAGCTTGTTGGGAAACACCGGGGAGCTGTTTTTT. Residues: CASSLLGNTGELFF.